This paragraph covers one TCR beta chain sequence. Its matching antigen is unknown. The sample is drawn from a study of siplizumab effects on memory and regulatory T cells. General study results and limits: The diversity of naive T cells seemed greater than that of memory cells, and their alloresponse contribution seemed major.

Sequencing used immunoSEQ multiplex PCR; TCRdb keeps in-frame clones, though not all of them. The sample includes approximately 90,000 clones, roughly 94% seen only once; the top ten take 0.3%. CDR3 length equals 12 residues. V lost 2 bases to trimming and J lost 7 bases, with 5 bases between them. Germline V gives CDR1 SGHTA, CDR2 FQGNSA. The source material was non-Treg CD4+ T cells sorted from blood. This receptor was identified in a human donor in good health. This chain connects TRBV7-2 to TRBJ1-4; no firm D call. DNA of the CDR3: TGTGCCAGCAGCTTACGGGGTGAAAAACTGTTTTTT. Translated: CASSLRGEKLFF. Filled out from reference TRBV7-2 and TRBJ1-4, the complete variable domain reads GAGVSQSPSNKVTEKGKDVELRCDPISGHTALYWYRQSLGQGLEFLIYFQGNSAPDKSGLPSDRFSAERTGGSVSTLTIQRTQQEDSAVYLCASSLRGEKLFFGSGTQLSVL.